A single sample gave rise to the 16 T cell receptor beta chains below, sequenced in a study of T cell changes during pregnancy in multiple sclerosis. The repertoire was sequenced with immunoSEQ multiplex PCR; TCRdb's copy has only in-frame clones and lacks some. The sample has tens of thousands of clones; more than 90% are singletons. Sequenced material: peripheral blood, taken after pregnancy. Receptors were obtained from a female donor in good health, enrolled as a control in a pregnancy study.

In nucleotides, the CDR3 is TGTGCCAGCAGTAAAGAGAGACAGGGCTATAATTCACCCCTCCACTTT. Translating gives CASSKERQGYNSPLHF. V is TRBV2 and J is TRBJ1-6; 7 nucleotides line up with TRBD1. Unmatched junction bases numbered 7, after V lost 5 bases and J lost 3 bases. The CDR3 is made up of 16 amino acids. Germline V gene lookup returns CDR1 SNHLY and CDR2 FYNNEI.

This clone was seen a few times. The CDR3 protein is CATVQGADSPLHF. The CDR3 DNA follows: TGTGCCACCGTACAGGGGGCGGACTCACCCCTCCACTTT. V usage is TRBV2 and J usage is TRBJ1-6, with 9 bases identical to TRBD1. The CDR3 runs to 13 residues. V dropped 10 bases and J dropped 10; count of bases not matched to a gene: 8. Germline V gives CDR1 SNHLY, CDR2 FYNNEI.

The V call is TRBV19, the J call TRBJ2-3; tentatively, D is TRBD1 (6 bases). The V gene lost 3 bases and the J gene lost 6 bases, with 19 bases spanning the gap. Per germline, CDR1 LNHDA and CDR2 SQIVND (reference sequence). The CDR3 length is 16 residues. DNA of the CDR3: TGTGCCAGTAGTATTCAAGGGACAATCGTAACGGATACGCAGTATTTT. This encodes CASSIQGTIVTDTQYF.

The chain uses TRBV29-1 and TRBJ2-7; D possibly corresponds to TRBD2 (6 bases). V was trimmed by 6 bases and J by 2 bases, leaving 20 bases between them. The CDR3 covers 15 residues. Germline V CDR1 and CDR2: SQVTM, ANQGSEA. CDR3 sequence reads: CSVVSGRDGAYEQYF. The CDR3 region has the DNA TGCAGCGTCGTTTCGGGGCGGGATGGAGCCTACGAGCAGTACTTC.

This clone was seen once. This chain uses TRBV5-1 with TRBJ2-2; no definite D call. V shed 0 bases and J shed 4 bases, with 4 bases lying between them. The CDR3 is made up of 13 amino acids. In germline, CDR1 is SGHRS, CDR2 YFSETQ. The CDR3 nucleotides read TGCGCCAGCAGCTTGGCGTTCACCGGGGAGCTGTTTTTT. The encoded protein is CASSLAFTGELFF.

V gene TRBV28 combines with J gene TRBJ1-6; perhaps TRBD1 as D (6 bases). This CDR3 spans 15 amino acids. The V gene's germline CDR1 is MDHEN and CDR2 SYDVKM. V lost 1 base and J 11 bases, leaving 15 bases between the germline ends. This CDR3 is CASSLSTGQRAPLHF. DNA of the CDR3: TGTGCCAGCAGTTTATCTACAGGGCAAAGGGCACCCCTCCACTTT.

The CDR3 DNA is TGTGCCAGTAAAATCGCGGGAATAGGCAATCAGCCCCAGCATTTT. It translates to CASKIAGIGNQPQHF. This sequence joins TRBV19 and TRBJ1-5, with D uncertain. Germline V gene data show CDR1 as LNHDA and CDR2 as SQIVND (reference sequence). Between the trimmed V and J ends, which lost 7 bases and 2 bases, there was a span of 15 bases. This CDR3 contains 15 residues.

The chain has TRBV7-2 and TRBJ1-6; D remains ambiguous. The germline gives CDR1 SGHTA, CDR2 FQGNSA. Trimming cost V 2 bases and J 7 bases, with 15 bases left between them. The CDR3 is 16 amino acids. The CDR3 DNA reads TGTGCCAGCAGCTTACGCGGCAGTGTCGTGAATTCACCCCTCCACTTT. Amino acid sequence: CASSLRGSVVNSPLHF.

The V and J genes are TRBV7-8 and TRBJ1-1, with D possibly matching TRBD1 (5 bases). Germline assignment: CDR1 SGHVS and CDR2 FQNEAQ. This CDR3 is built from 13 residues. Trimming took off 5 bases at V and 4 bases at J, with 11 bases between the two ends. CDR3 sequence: CASSEIGGTEAFF. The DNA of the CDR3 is TGTGCCAGCAGCGAAATCGGGGGCACTGAAGCTTTCTTT.

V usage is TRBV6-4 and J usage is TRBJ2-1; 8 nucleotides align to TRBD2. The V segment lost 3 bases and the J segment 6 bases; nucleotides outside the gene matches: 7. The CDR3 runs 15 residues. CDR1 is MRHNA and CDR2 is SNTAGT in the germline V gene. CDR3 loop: CASSESSGSGNEQFF. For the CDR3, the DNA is TGTGCCAGCAGTGAATCAAGCGGGAGCGGCAATGAGCAGTTCTTC.

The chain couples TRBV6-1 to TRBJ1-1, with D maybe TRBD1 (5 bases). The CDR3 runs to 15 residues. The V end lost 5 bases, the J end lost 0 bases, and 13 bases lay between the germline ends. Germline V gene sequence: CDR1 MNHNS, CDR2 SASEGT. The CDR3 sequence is CASSLQQALNTEAFF. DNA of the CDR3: TGTGCCAGCAGTCTACAACAGGCCCTGAACACTGAAGCTTTCTTT.

In nucleotides, the CDR3 is TGTGCCAGCAGTTTCCAGACCGGGGAGCTGTTTTTT. This gives the protein CASSFQTGELFF. The chain links TRBV27 to TRBJ2-2, with D uncertain. This CDR3 has 12 residues. Deletions cut 3 bases from V and 5 bases from J, with 4 bases between. Germline V gene sequence: CDR1 MNHEY, CDR2 SMNVEV (reference sequence).

CDR3 bases: TGTGCCAGCAGCAAGATAGCAGAGCTGCCGGGACAGGGCAACAATGAGCAGTTCTTC. Translating gives CASSKIAELPGQGNNEQFF. The chain combines TRBV21-1 with TRBJ2-1; no DNA check was done on the table's D call, TRBD1. TRBV21-1 is an annotated pseudogene. The CDR3 spans 19 residues.

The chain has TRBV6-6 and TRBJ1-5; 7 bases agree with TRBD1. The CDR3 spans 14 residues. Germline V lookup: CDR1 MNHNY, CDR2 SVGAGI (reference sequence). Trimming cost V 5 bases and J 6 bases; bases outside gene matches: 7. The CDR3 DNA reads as TGTGCCAGCAGTCACACAGGGGTTGGTCAGCCCCAGCATTTT. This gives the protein CASSHTGVGQPQHF.

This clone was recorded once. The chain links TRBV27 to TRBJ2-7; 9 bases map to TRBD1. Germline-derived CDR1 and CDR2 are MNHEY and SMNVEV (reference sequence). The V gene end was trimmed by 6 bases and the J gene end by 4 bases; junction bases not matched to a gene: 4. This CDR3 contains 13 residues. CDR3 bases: TGTGCCAGCAGCCCCGGGACAGGGTACGAGCAGTACTTC. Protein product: CASSPGTGYEQYF.

The CDR3 DNA is TGTGCCAGCAGTTTAGGGGCGGTCTATAATTCACCCCTCCACTTT. Protein sequence: CASSLGAVYNSPLHF. The gene calls are TRBV27 and TRBJ1-6, with D possibly being TRBD1 (5 bases). V was clipped by 2 bases and J by 3 bases, with 8 bases between them. Per germline, CDR1 MNHEY and CDR2 SMNVEV (reference sequence). This CDR3 is 15 amino acids long.